The T cell receptor beta chain under discussion was sequenced for a study of human T cells and chemical hapten exposure. Study background: The study patch tested 0.01% DPC on the upper back and read results at 6 days. Recorded diagnoses among the mostly female patients were alopecia areata, totalis or universalis.

About this clonotype itself: Its antigen is currently unknown.

Stated time point: patch test 1, 2 weeks after DPC sensitization. Noted treatment: therapeutic diphenylcyclopropenone sensitization with weekly scalp DPC. The CDR3 runs 15 residues. Trimming took 0 bases from V and 2 from J, leaving 6 bases between them. The germline V gene encodes CDR1 SGHRS and CDR2 YFSETQ. General study findings and limits: Patch test score rose with PT1 expanded TCRs, significant at 8, 16, 32, not 4.

Per the authors' pipeline: There were a median of approximately 88,000 TCRs per sample, with a range from roughly 20,000 to 700,000. TCRdb processed the RACE reads anew with MiXCR; each CDR3 protein has one entry. TCRdb, not the authors, supplied the V and J calls. The sample consists of roughly 380,000 distinct CDR3 sequences, 4.8% of them appearing once. The material sequenced was whole blood, taken in connection with sensitization to the hapten diphenylcyclopropenone (DPC). This chain links TRBV5-1 with TRBJ2-6; D call uncertain. The sequence was obtained from a woman aged 45-60 years with alopecia areata. Some clones in this sample may be carry-over from other donors' samples. DNA for the CDR3: TGCGCCAGCAGCTTGGACGTCCCTGGGGCCAACGTCCTGACTTTC. It translates to CASSLDVPGANVLTF.